This TCR beta chain was recorded in a study of blood T cell repertoires in COVID-19. Study background: Collection of acute and convalescent COVID-19 samples took place in the United States, Italy and Spain. Nucleic acid was either cDNA or gDNA, and it came from T cells, B-cell-depleted T cells, or PBMCs.

Patients in Seattle were enrolled during active infection, then followed longitudinally. The authors' processing: Amplifying reference gene primers gave estimates of nucleated cell counts. Here immunoSEQ multiplex PCR was the method, and the copy in TCRdb shows in-frame clones only, minus some. V, J and clone size reflect that table, while D and trimming were determined from the DNA. The table lists about 150,000 clones, approximately 91% of them singletons. Losses at the gene ends were 8 bases for V and 6 bases for J; bases not matched to a gene: 4. CDR1 is KGHSH, CDR2 LQKENI, per germline. The CDR3 is made up of 13 amino acids.

The receptor was derived from a man younger than 30 with COVID-19, enrolled during active disease. Sequences were obtained from peripheral blood. The chain recombines TRBV18 with TRBJ2-1; 10 nucleotides align to TRBD2. The CDR3, as DNA: TGTGCCAGCGGGACTAGCGACGGCAATGAGCAGTTCTTC. It codes for CASGTSDGNEQFF.